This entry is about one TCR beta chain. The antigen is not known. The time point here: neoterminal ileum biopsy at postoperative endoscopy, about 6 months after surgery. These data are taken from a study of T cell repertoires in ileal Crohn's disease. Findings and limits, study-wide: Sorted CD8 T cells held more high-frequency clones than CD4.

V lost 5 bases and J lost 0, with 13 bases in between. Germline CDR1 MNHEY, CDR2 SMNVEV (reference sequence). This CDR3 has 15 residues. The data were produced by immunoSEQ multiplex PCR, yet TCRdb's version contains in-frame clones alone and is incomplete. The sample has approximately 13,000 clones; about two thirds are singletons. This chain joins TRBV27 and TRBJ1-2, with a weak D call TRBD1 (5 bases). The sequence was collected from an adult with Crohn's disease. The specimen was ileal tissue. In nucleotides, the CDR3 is TGTGCCAGCAGTCGTACAGGCCTCTCTAACTATGGCTACACCTTC. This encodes CASSRTGLSNYGYTF.